This record concerns one TCR beta chain sequence. Its binding antigen is unknown. One base away there is no much larger clone; base qualities are not given. The data belong to a study of PD-1 blockade in classical Hodgkin lymphoma (TCRdb year 2020). For the study in its entirety: Nivolumab dosing was 3 mg/kg intravenously every 2 weeks, continuing until either disease progression or unacceptable toxicity. To define a peripheral blood immune signature of response to PD-1 blockade in classical Hodgkin lymphoma, the study combined TCR beta sequencing with CyTOF.

The Qiagen DNeasy kit was used to extract genomic DNA both from unsorted PBMCs and from the negatively selected CD4+ and CD8+ fractions. Using primers that anneal to V and J segments, immunoSEQ multiplex PCR amplified the TCR beta CDR3 regions. A synthetic immune receptor repertoire was used to minimize amplification bias, and any remaining bias was removed computationally after sequencing. As for the authors' bioinformatics: Repertoire diversity was quantified as the Shannon entropy index using custom Python scripts. The unsorted, CD4+ and CD8+ repertoires were each analyzed separately, with the exception of combined analyses, where CD4+ and CD8+ sequences were merged in silico. Clonal expansion was defined as at least a 2-fold frequency increase after treatment relative to C1D1, with a pseudocount of 0.5 for undetected baseline clones. Singleton clones were defined as clones with 0 or 1 copy at C1D1, and non-singleton clones were defined as clones with 2 or more copies. By matching protein sequences in sorted samples from the same patient, clones expanded in unsorted samples were annotated as CD4+, CD8+ or unknown. Wilcoxon tests on paired samples were used to test changes in diversity from C1D1 to C4D1. In its TCRdb copy, this immuneACCESS table keeps in-frame sequences only and misses some clones. Where compared with another copy, unresolved V genes explain less than half of these, and the others have no known cause. That table is the source of V, J and clone size, and D and trimming were worked out from the DNA. This sample has 40,000 to 45,000 clones in its table, and 65% to 80% of those were observed once. The ten most abundant clones make up about 22% of the sample.

The investigation overall reported the following: The study was restricted to a single clinical trial cohort, and the causes of repertoire differences, possibly disease activity or prior therapy, were left undefined. Among trial patients, those achieving complete response had baseline diversity similar to that of newly diagnosed patients, while diversity was significantly lower in partial responders and progressors. Baseline TCR diversity was reported to be lower in newly diagnosed patients than in healthy donors, and even lower in relapsed/refractory patients. Lower diversity was observed in patients in whom nivolumab was started less than 1 year after ASCT, and these patients were excluded from later analyses so that confounding by immune reconstitution would be avoided. By C4D1, a significant rise was seen in CD4+ TCR diversity but not in CD8+ TCR diversity (p=0.0027 vs p=0.16), and the rise was most apparent among complete responders (p=0.02).

V is pared back by 3 bases and J by 3 bases, with 5 bases lying between the germline termini. The CDR3 measures 12 amino acids from cysteine to phenylalanine. Only the CDR3 region is kept as DNA, spanning 36 bases read in frame from base 1. The germline V gene encodes CDR1 SGHAT and CDR2 FQNNGV. Per the publication, the time point label means: cycle 1 day 1 (C1D1), immediately before nivolumab initiation. Relapse after autologous stem cell transplantation had occurred in all trial patients, and cohorts A, B and C were distinguished by prior brentuximab vedotin exposure. The trial cohort comprised about 60 patients with relapsed/refractory classical Hodgkin lymphoma whose best overall responses were complete response, partial response or progressive disease. Trial patients were treated with single-agent nivolumab in the multi-cohort phase II CheckMate 205 trial. An independent review committee assessed best overall response by applying the 2007 International Working Group response criteria. Trial PBMCs were collected just before the start of nivolumab (C1D1) and during therapy at cycle 2 day 1 and cycle 4 day 1. Peripheral blood was collected in 8 mL Vacutainer Cell Preparation Tubes, from which PBMCs were isolated by centrifugation and then cryopreserved.

Sample: peripheral blood mononuclear cells (PBMCs), taken at baseline. The clonotype comes from a human donor with classical Hodgkin lymphoma. The V and J genes are TRBV11-2 and TRBJ1-1; the D gene remains uncertain. The DNA is TGTGCCAGCAGCTTGTGGGACACTGAAGCTTTCTTT. This sequence encodes CASSLWDTEAFF.